This T cell receptor beta chain originates from a study of Ad26.COV2.S vaccination and SARS-CoV-2 variants. Study context: Participant was drawn from the COV1001 Ad26.COV2.S trial arm. Into the muscle, Ad26.COV2.S was dosed once or twice, 56 days apart.

Treatment of the sample: roughly 18 received Ad26.COV2.S at low or high dose, single or two shots; roughly 5 received placebo; per-sample allocation not given. Collection of the samples took place on day 63 after the first injection of vaccine or placebo. An adult donor aged 18-55 years was enrolled in Boston. Participants' vaccine, an Ad26 vector, delivered Wuhan-strain SARS-CoV-2 spike. The CDR3 covers 14 residues. The germline CDR1 and CDR2 sequences are MNHEY and SVGEGT. Trimming cost V 5 bases and J 5 bases, with 13 bases left between them. Sequencing was performed with immunoSEQ multiplex PCR; in TCRdb, only in-frame clones are kept and a portion is missing. The table has approximately 300,000 clones, 85% to 90% seen once.

This sequence joins TRBV6-2 or TRBV6-3 and TRBJ2-1, with a tentative D call TRBD1 (6 bases). The TCR was taken from a person aged 18-60 years who received the Ad26.COV2.S COVID-19 vaccine or a placebo. The source material was peripheral blood, sampled in a trial of Ad26.COV2.S vaccine versus placebo. CDR3 loop: CASSPRQVHNEQFF. The CDR3 DNA sequence: TGTGCCAGCAGTCCCAGACAGGTACACAATGAGCAGTTCTTC.